Below are 2 T cell receptor beta chains sequenced from a single sample in a study of cytomegalovirus exposure and HLA in healthy donors. The PCR used 60 Vbeta and 13 Jbeta primers. Produced via immunoSEQ multiplex PCR; TCRdb's table is partial and in-frame only. The sample totals 100,000 to 150,000 clones. Sequenced: PBMCs. These receptors all stem from a woman aged 40 to 55 in good health and CMV-seronegative.

The V gene is TRBV28, the J gene TRBJ1-6; 8 bases match TRBD1. The germline CDR1 and CDR2 sequences are MDHEN and SYDVKM. CDR3 length equals 14 residues. The V gene end was trimmed by 8 bases and the J gene end by 5 bases; junction bases not matched to a gene: 5. The CDR3 DNA is TGTGCCAGCCGATGGACAGGGCATAATTCACCCCTCCACTTT. It encodes CASRWTGHNSPLHF.

The chain joins TRBV6-1 to TRBJ1-4, with D possibly being TRBD1 (5 bases). Trimming removed 1 base from V and 5 bases from J, with 8 bases in between. The length of the CDR3 is 14 residues. Germline V gene sequence: CDR1 MNHNS, CDR2 SASEGT. CDR3 residues: CASSEDRWNEKLFF. Here the CDR3 DNA reads TGTGCCAGCAGTGAAGACAGGTGGAATGAAAAACTGTTTTTT.